This TCR beta chain originates from a study of T cells in narcolepsy. Overall study findings and caveats: Healthy controls reportedly lacked the autoreactive clonotypes serially found in patients' blood. In some patient and control memory CD4+ samples, autoreactive clones were absent.

Comment on this clone: Its cognate antigen is unknown. Other DNA variants within this sample encode the same CDR3.

The table came from immunoSEQ multiplex PCR; TCRdb's copy has only in-frame clones and leaves some out. The data contain around 31,000 clones, about 81% of them seen just once; the ten biggest clones take up around 2.3%. CDR1 and CDR2 (germline): SGHRS, YFSETQ. This CDR3 spans 16 amino acids. Trimming cost V 4 bases and J 8 bases, with 21 bases left between them. This sequence joins TRBV5-1 and TRBJ1-4, with D tentatively TRBD1 (6 bases). This sequence originates from a human donor with narcolepsy. What was sequenced was CD45RA- memory CD4+ T cells from PBMCs. The CDR3 is CASSPRGPGQGEKLFF. CDR3 bases: TGCGCCAGCAGCCCTCGGGGGCCGGGGCAGGGGGAAAAACTGTTTTTT. The whole variable domain, filled in from reference TRBV5-1 and TRBJ1-4, reads KAGVTQTPRYLIKTRGQQVTLSCSPISGHRSVSWYQQTPGQGLQFLFEYFSETQRNKGNFPGRFSGRQFSNSRSEMNVSTLELGDSALYLCASSPRGPGQGEKLFFGSGTQLSVL.